This TCR beta chain emerged from a study of T-cell reconstitution after alpha-beta-depleted transplantation in children. For TCRbeta, the library was prepared with unique molecular identifiers. MiXCR was run by TCRdb on the PCR reads, yielding one entry per CDR3 protein. The sample contains 110,000 or so distinct CDR3 sequences, approximately 6.9% of which appear only once. Germline V gene data show CDR1 as MDHEN and CDR2 as SYDVKM. CDR3 length: 16 residues. This clonotype has a count of ten or more. One junction end does not reproduce the germline sequence, and a read error may be involved. This rearrangement joins TRBV28 to TRBJ2-5; 10 positions agree with TRBD1. The sequences come from PBMCs, mostly from graft donor cells, collected 360 days after TCRalphabeta/CD19-depleted stem cell transplant. The sequence derives from a male patient between 2 and 9 years old who had a stem cell transplant for acute lymphoblastic leukemia, so the T cells may come from the graft donor. For the CDR3, the DNA is TGTGCCAGCGGTTTAGGGGGGACAGGGGAGGCAGAGACCCAGTACTTC. As protein: CASGLGGTGEAETQYF.